A selection of T cell receptor beta chains follows, all from one sample in a study of graft-versus-host responses after intestinal transplantation. Sequencing was performed with immunoSEQ multiplex PCR; in TCRdb, only in-frame clones are kept and a portion is missing. The repertoire holds 13,000 to 15,000 clones, with about 36% as singletons. The sample in question was alloreactive CD4+ T cells from a mixed lymphocyte reaction culture, obtained before intestinal transplant. The receptors stem from a human patient who received an intestinal transplant. CDR3s include the opening cysteine and the closing phenylalanine or tryptophan. D genes are given only for firm matches. The size of a clone is reported for some rows only, either as once, few or many, or as a class for expanded clones.

j_gene	abundance	d_gene	v_gene	CDR3aa	CDR3nt
TRBJ2-1	NA	NA	TRBV30	CAWIPTGEYNNEQFF	TGTGCCTGGATCCCGACAGGAGAATATAACAATGAGCAGTTCTTC
TRBJ2-7	NA	NA	TRBV12-5	CASGLASLGGFDYEQYF	TGTGCTAGTGGTTTGGCCTCCCTTGGGGGCTTCGACTACGAGCAGTACTTC
TRBJ2-3	NA	TRBD2	TRBV7-2	CASSLRSSGGTTDTQYF	TGTGCCAGCAGCTTAAGGTCTAGCGGGGGTACCACAGATACGCAGTATTTT
TRBJ2-3	few	TRBD2	TRBV6-5	CASSYTSGGTDTQYF	TGTGCCAGCAGTTACACTAGCGGGGGCACAGATACGCAGTATTTT
TRBJ2-2	few	NA	TRBV5-6	CASTRREQGFTGELFF	TGTGCCAGCACAAGGCGCGAACAGGGCTTCACCGGGGAGCTGTTTTTT
TRBJ1-1	NA	NA	TRBV11-3	CASSLGETGNTEAFF	TGTGCCAGCAGCCTGGGAGAGACGGGGAACACTGAAGCTTTCTTT
TRBJ2-7	NA	NA	TRBV21-1	CASSKEEVKASEQYF	TGTGCCAGCAGCAAAGAGGAAGTAAAAGCGTCCGAGCAGTACTTC
TRBJ2-1	NA	TRBD1	TRBV18	CASSGQGAEQFF	TGTGCCAGCTCAGGACAGGGGGCTGAGCAGTTCTTC
TRBJ2-7	NA	TRBD1	TRBV7-9	CASSSPSQGAYEQYF	TGTGCCAGCAGCTCCCCCTCCCAGGGGGCGTACGAGCAGTACTTC
TRBJ1-1	NA	NA	TRBV6-6	CASRLGGRGQNTEAFF	TGTGCCAGCAGACTCGGGGGGCGGGGGCAGAACACTGAAGCTTTCTTT
TRBJ2-3	NA	TRBD1	TRBV5-1	CASSSQGADTQYF	TGCGCCAGCAGCTCGCAGGGGGCAGATACGCAGTATTTT
TRBJ2-1	few	NA	TRBV20-1	CSARTHPEQFF	TGCAGTGCTAGAACTCACCCAGAGCAGTTCTTC
TRBJ2-1	few	TRBD2	TRBV30	CAWSPGLAAYNEQFF	TGTGCCTGGAGTCCTGGACTAGCGGCCTACAATGAGCAGTTCTTC
TRBJ2-3	NA	TRBD1	TRBV7-8	CASSSGTGENTDTQYF	TGTGCCAGCAGCTCCGGGACAGGGGAGAACACAGATACGCAGTATTTT
TRBJ1-6	NA	TRBD1	TRBV19	CASSIGTGYNSPLHF	TGTGCCAGTAGTATCGGGACAGGATATAATTCACCCCTCCACTTT
TRBJ2-7	few	TRBD1	TRBV19	CASSPPGTGGFYEQYF	TGTGCCAGTAGTCCACCCGGGACAGGGGGCTTTTACGAGCAGTACTTC
TRBJ1-2	NA	NA	TRBV7-9	CASSPASRGGYTF	TGTGCCAGCAGCCCCGCTTCCAGGGGCGGCTACACCTTC
TRBJ1-3	few	NA	TRBV30	CAWSVRGNTIYF	TGTGCCTGGAGTGTACGGGGAAACACCATATATTTT
TRBJ1-6	NA	TRBD1	TRBV11-2	CASSRGQASYNSPLHF	TGTGCCAGCAGCCGTGGACAGGCCAGTTATAATTCACCCCTCCACTTT
TRBJ2-3	few	TRBD2	TRBV9	CASSHSGGASDTQYF	TGTGCCAGCAGCCATAGCGGGGGCGCTTCAGATACGCAGTATTTT
TRBJ2-1	few	TRBD2	TRBV11-3	CASSLEWSGGTYNEQFF	TGTGCCAGCAGCTTAGAGTGGTCCGGGGGGACCTACAATGAGCAGTTCTTC
TRBJ1-1	few	NA	TRBV10-3	CAISEREGNTEAFF	TGTGCCATCAGTGAGAGGGAGGGGAACACTGAAGCTTTCTTT
TRBJ2-1	NA	NA	TRBV2	CASLPSLVYNEQFF	TGTGCCAGCCTCCCGTCCCTTGTTTACAATGAGCAGTTCTTC
TRBJ2-3	NA	TRBD2	TRBV13	CASSWGGGAGTDTQYF	TGTGCCAGCAGCTGGGGCGGGGGGGCCGGCACAGATACGCAGTATTTT
TRBJ1-6	NA	NA	TRBV30	CAWSGSAGSPLHF	TGTGCCTGGAGTGGGAGTGCCGGGTCACCCCTCCACTTT
TRBJ1-1	few	TRBD1	TRBV29-1	CSVSGTGITEAFF	TGCAGCGTTTCCGGGACAGGGATTACTGAAGCTTTCTTT
TRBJ1-3	NA	NA	TRBV4-1	CASSQEQSRGNTIYF	TGCGCCAGCAGCCAAGAACAGAGCCGTGGAAACACCATATATTTT
TRBJ1-4	medium-sized	NA	TRBV19	CASSPDRGLFF	TGTGCCAGTAGTCCTGACCGGGGACTGTTTTTT
TRBJ2-7	NA	TRBD2	TRBV5-1	CASSPWTSGGAHEQYF	TGCGCCAGCAGCCCCTGGACTAGCGGGGGGGCCCACGAGCAGTACTTC
TRBJ1-1	NA	TRBD1	TRBV19	CASRTDREEAFF	TGTGCCAGTCGAACGGACAGGGAGGAAGCTTTCTTT
TRBJ2-1	NA	TRBD2	TRBV2	CASSRLAGGYNEQFF	TGTGCCAGCAGTAGACTAGCGGGGGGCTACAATGAGCAGTTCTTC
TRBJ2-5	few	TRBD2	TRBV5-1	CASSLKAGPEETQYF	TGCGCCAGCAGTCTCAAAGCGGGGCCGGAAGAGACCCAGTACTTC
TRBJ1-1	medium-sized	NA	TRBV6-5	CASYGGMNTEAFF	TGTGCCAGCTATGGGGGGATGAACACTGAAGCTTTCTTT
TRBJ1-3	few	NA	TRBV2	CASSDREPGNTIYF	TGTGCCAGCAGTGACAGGGAACCTGGAAACACCATATATTTT
TRBJ2-3	few	NA	TRBV11-2	CASSLGALGRARDTQYF	TGTGCCAGCAGCTTAGGGGCCCTGGGCAGGGCAAGAGATACGCAGTATTTT
TRBJ1-2	NA	TRBD1	TRBV19	CASSFTGGNGYTF	TGTGCCAGTAGCTTTACAGGGGGCAATGGCTACACCTTC
TRBJ1-2	NA	TRBD1	TRBV29-1	CSVDDRALNYGYTF	TGCAGCGTCGATGACAGGGCCCTAAACTATGGCTACACCTTC
TRBJ1-2	NA	TRBD1	TRBV7-9	CASSPRQGPYGYTF	TGTGCCAGCAGCCCTCGACAGGGACCCTATGGCTACACCTTC
TRBJ2-2	once	NA	TRBV4-1	CASSRVRETRATGELFF	TGCGCCAGCAGCCGGGTTCGCGAGACTAGAGCGACCGGGGAGCTGTTTTTT
TRBJ1-6	few	NA	TRBV19	CASSEVAPGNSPLHF	TGTGCCAGTAGTGAGGTGGCACCTGGTAATTCACCCCTCCACTTT